This record concerns one T cell receptor beta chain sequence. Original analysis: Reference gene primer amplification yielded estimated nucleated cell counts. Sequencing was performed with immunoSEQ multiplex PCR; in TCRdb, only in-frame clones are kept and a portion is missing. The DNA was the basis for D and trimming; V, J and clone size are from that table. This table has about 230,000 clones, 80% to 85% appearing once. The sample is drawn from a study of blood T cell repertoires in COVID-19. Study at large: The cDNA or gDNA used as material had been derived from T cells, B-cell-depleted T cells, or PBMCs.

The CDR3 is 14 amino acids. With V trimmed by 7 bases and J by 3 bases, 5 bases remained unmatched. Germline CDR1 reads SNHLY; CDR2 reads FYNNEI. The gene calls are TRBV2 and TRBJ1-1; TRBD1 matches 10 bases. Material: peripheral blood. The TCR originated in a man between 50 and 59 years old with active or convalescent COVID-19. As DNA, the CDR3 is TGTGCCAGCACCCCGGACAGGGGGTACACTGAAGCTTTCTTT. Protein sequence: CASTPDRGYTEAFF.